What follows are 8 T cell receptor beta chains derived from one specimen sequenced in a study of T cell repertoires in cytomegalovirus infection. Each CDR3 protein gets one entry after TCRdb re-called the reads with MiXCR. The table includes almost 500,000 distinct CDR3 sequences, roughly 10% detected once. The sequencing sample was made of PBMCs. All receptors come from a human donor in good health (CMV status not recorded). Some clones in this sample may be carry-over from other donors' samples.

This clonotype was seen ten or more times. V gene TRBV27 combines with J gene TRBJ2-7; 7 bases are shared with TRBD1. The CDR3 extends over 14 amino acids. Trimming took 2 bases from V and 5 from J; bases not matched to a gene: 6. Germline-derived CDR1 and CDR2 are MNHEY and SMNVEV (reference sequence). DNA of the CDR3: TGTGCCAGCAGTTTAAAACGACAGGGCAACGAGCAGTACTTC. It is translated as CASSLKRQGNEQYF.

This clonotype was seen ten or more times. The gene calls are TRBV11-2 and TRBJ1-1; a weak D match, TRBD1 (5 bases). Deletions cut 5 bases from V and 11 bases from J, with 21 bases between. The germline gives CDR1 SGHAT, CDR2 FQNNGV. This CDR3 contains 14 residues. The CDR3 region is CASSRAGPQTGAFF. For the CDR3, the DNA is TGTGCCAGCAGCCGGGCGGGACCTCAAACTGGGGCTTTCTTT.

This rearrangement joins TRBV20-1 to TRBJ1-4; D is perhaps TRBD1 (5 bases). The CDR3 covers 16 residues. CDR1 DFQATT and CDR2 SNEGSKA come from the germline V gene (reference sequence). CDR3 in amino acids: CRQKGTAVGANEKLFF. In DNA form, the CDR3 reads TGCAGGCAGAAGGGGACGGCAGTAGGAGCTAATGAAAAACTGTTTTTT.

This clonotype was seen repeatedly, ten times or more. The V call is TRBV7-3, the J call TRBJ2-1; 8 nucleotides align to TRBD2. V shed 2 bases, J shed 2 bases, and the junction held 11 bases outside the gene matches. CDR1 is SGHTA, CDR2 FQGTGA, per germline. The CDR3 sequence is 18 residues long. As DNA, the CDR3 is TGTGCCAGCAGCTTATTCGGTCCCCTAGCGGGCGCCTACAATGAGCAGTTCTTC. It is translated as CASSLFGPLAGAYNEQFF. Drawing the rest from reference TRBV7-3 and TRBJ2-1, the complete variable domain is GAGVSQTPSNKVTEKGKYVELRCDPISGHTALYWYRQSLGQGPEFLIYFQGTGAADDSGLPNDRFFAVRPEGSVSTLKIQRTERGDSAVYLCASSLFGPLAGAYNEQFFGPGTRLTVL.

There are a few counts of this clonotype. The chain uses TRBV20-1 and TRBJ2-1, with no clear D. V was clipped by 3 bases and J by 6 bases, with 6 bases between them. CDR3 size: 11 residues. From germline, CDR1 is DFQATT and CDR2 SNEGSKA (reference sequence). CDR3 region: CSASNRNEQFF. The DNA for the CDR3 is TGCAGTGCTAGTAACCGCAATGAGCAGTTCTTC.

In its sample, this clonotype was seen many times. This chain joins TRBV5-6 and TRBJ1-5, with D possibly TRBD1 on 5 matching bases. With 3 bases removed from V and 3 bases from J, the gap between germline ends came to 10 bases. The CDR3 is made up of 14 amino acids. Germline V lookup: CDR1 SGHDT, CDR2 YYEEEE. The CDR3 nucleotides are TGTGCCAGCAGCTCGGGGGTTATCAATCAGCCCCAGCATTTT. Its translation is CASSSGVINQPQHF. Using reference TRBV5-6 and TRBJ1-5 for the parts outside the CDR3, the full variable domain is DAGVTQSPTHLIKTRGQQVTLRCSPKSGHDTVSWYQQALGQGPQFIFQYYEEEERQRGNFPDRFSGHQFPNYSSELNVNALLLGDSALYLCASSSGVINQPQHFGDGTRLSIL.

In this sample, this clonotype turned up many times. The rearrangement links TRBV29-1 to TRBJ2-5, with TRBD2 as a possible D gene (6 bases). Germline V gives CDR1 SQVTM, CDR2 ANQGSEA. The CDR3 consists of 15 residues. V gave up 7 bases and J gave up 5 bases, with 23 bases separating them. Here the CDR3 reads CSAREVGTPLETQYF. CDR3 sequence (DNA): TGCAGCGCCAGGGAGGTAGGGACTCCTCTGGAGACCCAGTACTTC.

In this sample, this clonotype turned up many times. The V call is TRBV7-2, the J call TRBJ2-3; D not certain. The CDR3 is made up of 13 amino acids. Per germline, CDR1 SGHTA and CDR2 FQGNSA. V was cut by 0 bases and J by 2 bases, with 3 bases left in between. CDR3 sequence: CASSLATTDTQYF. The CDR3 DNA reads TGTGCCAGCAGCTTAGCCACCACAGATACGCAGTATTTT.